Listed below are T cell receptor beta chains from one sample, sequenced in a study of cytomegalovirus exposure and HLA in healthy donors. Here immunoSEQ multiplex PCR was the method, and the copy in TCRdb shows in-frame clones only, minus some. This sample has fewer than 40,000 clones, with about 60% found just once. Sequenced material: PBMCs. The receptors here all came from a man aged 50-60 years in good health and CMV-seropositive. The CDR3 runs from the conserved cysteine through the conserved F or W. The D gene is left open where the match is weak. Clone size is given for some rows only: seen once, a few or many times, or a class if the clone is expanded.

clone_size: -; d_call: -; j_call: TRBJ1-1; v_call: TRBV30; cdr3_aa: CAWSQGEAEAFF; cdr3_nt: TGTGCCTGGAGTCAGGGCGAGGCTGAAGCTTTCTTT
clone_size: few; d_call: TRBD1; j_call: TRBJ2-5; v_call: TRBV7-6; cdr3_aa: CASSIGQGTYQETQYF; cdr3_nt: TGTGCCAGCAGCATCGGACAGGGGACGTACCAAGAGACCCAGTACTTC
clone_size: -; d_call: -; j_call: TRBJ1-1; v_call: TRBV15; cdr3_aa: CATSRGREKTEAFF; cdr3_nt: TGTGCCACCAGCAGAGGGAGGGAAAAGACTGAAGCTTTCTTT
clone_size: once; d_call: -; j_call: TRBJ2-7; v_call: TRBV19; cdr3_aa: CASSIDAEGYEQYF; cdr3_nt: TGTGCCAGTAGTATCGATGCGGAGGGCTACGAGCAGTACTTC
clone_size: once; d_call: -; j_call: TRBJ1-1; v_call: TRBV7-9; cdr3_aa: CASSLFQSTEAFF; cdr3_nt: TGTGCCAGCAGCTTATTCCAGTCCACTGAAGCTTTCTTT
clone_size: once; d_call: TRBD2; j_call: TRBJ2-2; v_call: TRBV30; cdr3_aa: CAGTSGRGVGELFF; cdr3_nt: TGTGCCGGGACTAGCGGGAGGGGTGTCGGGGAGCTGTTTTTT
clone_size: few; d_call: -; j_call: TRBJ1-1; v_call: TRBV13; cdr3_aa: CASSREGTEAFF; cdr3_nt: TGTGCCAGCAGCCGGGAGGGCACTGAAGCTTTCTTT
clone_size: -; d_call: -; j_call: TRBJ1-1; v_call: TRBV2; cdr3_aa: CASSEALRVKAFF; cdr3_nt: TGTGCCAGCAGTGAAGCGCTTCGAGTAAAAGCTTTCTTT
clone_size: -; d_call: TRBD2; j_call: TRBJ2-2; v_call: TRBV7-9; cdr3_aa: CASSRSGGAATGELFF; cdr3_nt: TGTGCCAGCAGCCGCAGCGGGGGGGCAGCTACCGGGGAGCTGTTTTTT
clone_size: -; d_call: -; j_call: TRBJ1-6; v_call: TRBV30; cdr3_aa: CAWSVQRTGFYNSPLHF; cdr3_nt: TGTGCCTGGAGTGTACAGAGGACGGGGTTCTATAATTCACCCCTCCACTTT
clone_size: -; d_call: TRBD1; j_call: TRBJ2-2; v_call: TRBV25-1; cdr3_aa: CAAGQGFTGELFF; cdr3_nt: TGTGCCGCGGGACAGGGGTTCACCGGGGAGCTGTTTTTT
clone_size: -; d_call: TRBD2; j_call: TRBJ2-7; v_call: TRBV2; cdr3_aa: CASSEARSGGAAEQYF; cdr3_nt: TGTGCCAGCAGTGAAGCTCGTAGCGGGGGGGCTGCAGAGCAGTACTTC
clone_size: -; d_call: TRBD1; j_call: TRBJ2-3; v_call: TRBV30; cdr3_aa: CAWSGRTGGADTQYF; cdr3_nt: TGTGCCTGGAGTGGTCGGACAGGGGGCGCGGATACGCAGTATTTT
clone_size: once; d_call: TRBD1; j_call: TRBJ2-1; v_call: TRBV7-2; cdr3_aa: CASKKGGTYNEQFF; cdr3_nt: TGTGCCAGCAAAAAAGGGGGCACCTACAATGAGCAGTTCTTC
clone_size: -; d_call: -; j_call: TRBJ2-3; v_call: TRBV30; cdr3_aa: CAWSAAGAEDTQYF; cdr3_nt: TGTGCCTGGAGTGCGGCGGGGGCAGAAGATACGCAGTATTTT
clone_size: -; d_call: -; j_call: TRBJ2-7; v_call: TRBV27; cdr3_aa: CASSLSAAYEQYF; cdr3_nt: TGTGCCAGCAGTTTAAGCGCGGCCTACGAGCAGTACTTC
clone_size: -; d_call: -; j_call: TRBJ1-1; v_call: TRBV5-1; cdr3_aa: CASSLEARDGTEAFF; cdr3_nt: TGCGCCAGCAGCTTGGAGGCTCGGGATGGCACTGAAGCTTTCTTT
clone_size: once; d_call: TRBD1; j_call: TRBJ2-2; v_call: TRBV6-5; cdr3_aa: CASSSGQGNTGELFF; cdr3_nt: TGTGCCAGCAGTTCGGGACAGGGAAACACCGGGGAGCTGTTTTTT
clone_size: -; d_call: TRBD1; j_call: TRBJ2-1; v_call: TRBV6-5; cdr3_aa: CACGDRGRVF; cdr3_nt: TGTGCCTGCGGGGACAGGGGAAGGGTCTTC
clone_size: -; d_call: -; j_call: TRBJ2-7; v_call: TRBV25-1; cdr3_aa: CASSERQYEQYF; cdr3_nt: TGTGCCAGCAGTGAGCGTCAATACGAGCAGTACTTC
clone_size: -; d_call: -; j_call: TRBJ2-2; v_call: TRBV6-5; cdr3_aa: CASSRAGGTGELFF; cdr3_nt: TGTGCCAGCAGTCGGGCCGGGGGAACCGGGGAGCTGTTTTTT
clone_size: -; d_call: -; j_call: TRBJ2-5; v_call: TRBV11-2; cdr3_aa: CASSLDNQETQYF; cdr3_nt: TGTGCCAGCAGTTTAGACAACCAAGAGACCCAGTACTTC
clone_size: -; d_call: -; j_call: TRBJ2-3; v_call: TRBV13; cdr3_aa: CASSLGLNTQYF; cdr3_nt: TGTGCCAGCAGCTTAGGGCTAAATACGCAGTATTTT
clone_size: few; d_call: -; j_call: TRBJ1-5; v_call: TRBV7-2; cdr3_aa: CASSSGGGGNQPQHF; cdr3_nt: TGTGCCAGCAGCTCAGGCGGGGGGGGGAATCAGCCCCAGCATTTT
clone_size: -; d_call: TRBD1; j_call: TRBJ1-2; v_call: TRBV7-9; cdr3_aa: CASSLGQGLNNYGYTF; cdr3_nt: TGTGCCAGCAGCCTCGGACAGGGCCTAAATAACTATGGCTACACCTTC
clone_size: -; d_call: -; j_call: TRBJ1-2; v_call: TRBV2; cdr3_aa: CASSEALRVRGLDTF; cdr3_nt: TGTGCCAGCAGTGAAGCGCTTCGGGTTAGGGGATTAGACACCTTC
clone_size: -; d_call: -; j_call: TRBJ1-1; v_call: TRBV5-1; cdr3_aa: CASSLQSNTEAFF; cdr3_nt: TGCGCCAGCAGCTTGCAGTCGAACACTGAAGCTTTCTTT
clone_size: -; d_call: TRBD2; j_call: TRBJ2-7; v_call: TRBV29-1; cdr3_aa: CSVEPRAGGYEQYF; cdr3_nt: TGCAGCGTGGAACCTAGAGCGGGGGGCTACGAGCAGTACTTC
clone_size: -; d_call: -; j_call: TRBJ1-5; v_call: TRBV27; cdr3_aa: CASSLGGSNQPQHF; cdr3_nt: TGTGCCAGCAGTCTAGGGGGTAGCAATCAGCCCCAGCATTTT
clone_size: -; d_call: TRBD1; j_call: TRBJ1-4; v_call: TRBV5-1; cdr3_aa: CASKQGATNEKLFF; cdr3_nt: TGCGCCAGCAAACAGGGGGCAACTAATGAAAAACTGTTTTTT
clone_size: -; d_call: TRBD1; j_call: TRBJ1-4; v_call: TRBV4-1; cdr3_aa: CASSQTGTVNEKLFF; cdr3_nt: TGCGCCAGCAGCCAAACCGGGACAGTGAATGAAAAACTGTTTTTT
clone_size: -; d_call: -; j_call: TRBJ2-1; v_call: TRBV7-6; cdr3_aa: CASSLARGREQFF; cdr3_nt: TGTGCCAGCAGCTTAGCTAGGGGTAGGGAGCAGTTCTTC
clone_size: -; d_call: -; j_call: TRBJ2-7; v_call: TRBV4-3; cdr3_aa: CASSPGEGPYEQYF; cdr3_nt: TGCGCCAGCAGCCCGGGAGAGGGACCCTACGAGCAGTACTTC
clone_size: -; d_call: -; j_call: TRBJ1-2; v_call: TRBV25-1; cdr3_aa: CASSNLVLGYTF; cdr3_nt: TGTGCCAGCAGTAACTTAGTTCTTGGCTACACCTTC
clone_size: -; d_call: TRBD1; j_call: TRBJ1-1; v_call: TRBV2; cdr3_aa: CASSERTGGHTEAFF; cdr3_nt: TGTGCCAGCAGTGAGAGGACAGGGGGTCACACTGAAGCTTTCTTT
clone_size: few; d_call: -; j_call: TRBJ2-7; v_call: TRBV6-6; cdr3_aa: CASSYPPAGASYEQYF; cdr3_nt: TGTGCCAGCAGTTACCCACCGGCAGGGGCGTCCTACGAGCAGTACTTC
clone_size: -; d_call: -; j_call: TRBJ1-3; v_call: TRBV6-5; cdr3_aa: CASSETVGNTIYF; cdr3_nt: TGTGCCAGCTCGGAAACAGTTGGAAACACCATATATTTT
clone_size: -; d_call: -; j_call: TRBJ2-7; v_call: TRBV7-7; cdr3_aa: CASSLALGNYEQYF; cdr3_nt: TGTGCTAGCAGCTTAGCTCTGGGCAACTACGAGCAGTACTTC
clone_size: -; d_call: TRBD1; j_call: TRBJ2-5; v_call: TRBV10-3; cdr3_aa: CAISVTGEETQYF; cdr3_nt: TGTGCCATCAGTGTGACAGGGGAAGAGACCCAGTACTTC
clone_size: few; d_call: -; j_call: TRBJ1-1; v_call: TRBV6-5; cdr3_aa: CASSSGGGTEAFF; cdr3_nt: TGTGCCAGCAGTTCGGGGGGAGGCACTGAAGCTTTCTTT
clone_size: -; d_call: -; j_call: TRBJ2-3; v_call: TRBV29-1; cdr3_aa: CSVVWGPGTQYF; cdr3_nt: TGCAGCGTTGTGTGGGGGCCAGGTACGCAGTATTTT
clone_size: few; d_call: TRBD2; j_call: TRBJ2-1; v_call: TRBV29-1; cdr3_aa: CSVAFSGRGNEQFF; cdr3_nt: TGCAGCGTTGCTTTCTCCGGGAGGGGCAATGAGCAGTTCTTC
clone_size: -; d_call: -; j_call: TRBJ1-2; v_call: TRBV2; cdr3_aa: CASSEREGYYGYTF; cdr3_nt: TGTGCCAGCAGTGAACGGGAGGGCTACTATGGCTACACCTTC
clone_size: -; d_call: TRBD1; j_call: TRBJ2-7; v_call: TRBV28; cdr3_aa: CASREGTGTYEQYF; cdr3_nt: TGTGCCAGCAGAGAAGGGACAGGGACCTACGAGCAGTACTTC
clone_size: -; d_call: -; j_call: TRBJ2-7; v_call: TRBV30; cdr3_aa: CAWSETPYEQYF; cdr3_nt: TGTGCCTGGAGTGAGACACCCTACGAGCAGTACTTC
clone_size: -; d_call: -; j_call: TRBJ2-5; v_call: TRBV19; cdr3_aa: CASNPVQETQYF; cdr3_nt: TGTGCCAGTAATCCAGTCCAAGAGACCCAGTACTTC
clone_size: -; d_call: TRBD2; j_call: TRBJ2-3; v_call: TRBV10-2; cdr3_aa: CASSRTSGSPDTQYF; cdr3_nt: TGCGCCAGCAGTAGGACTAGCGGGAGTCCAGATACGCAGTATTTT
clone_size: -; d_call: -; j_call: TRBJ1-2; v_call: TRBV5-1; cdr3_aa: CASSLGGSGYTF; cdr3_nt: TGCGCCAGCAGCTTGGGAGGATCTGGCTACACCTTC
clone_size: -; d_call: TRBD1; j_call: TRBJ2-6; v_call: TRBV29-1; cdr3_aa: CSVDRDRGSPGANVLTF; cdr3_nt: TGCAGCGTGGACCGGGACAGGGGATCCCCTGGGGCCAACGTCCTGACTTTC
clone_size: -; d_call: -; j_call: TRBJ1-1; v_call: TRBV29-1; cdr3_aa: CSVAQGLNTEAFF; cdr3_nt: TGCAGCGTCGCACAGGGCTTGAACACTGAAGCTTTCTTT